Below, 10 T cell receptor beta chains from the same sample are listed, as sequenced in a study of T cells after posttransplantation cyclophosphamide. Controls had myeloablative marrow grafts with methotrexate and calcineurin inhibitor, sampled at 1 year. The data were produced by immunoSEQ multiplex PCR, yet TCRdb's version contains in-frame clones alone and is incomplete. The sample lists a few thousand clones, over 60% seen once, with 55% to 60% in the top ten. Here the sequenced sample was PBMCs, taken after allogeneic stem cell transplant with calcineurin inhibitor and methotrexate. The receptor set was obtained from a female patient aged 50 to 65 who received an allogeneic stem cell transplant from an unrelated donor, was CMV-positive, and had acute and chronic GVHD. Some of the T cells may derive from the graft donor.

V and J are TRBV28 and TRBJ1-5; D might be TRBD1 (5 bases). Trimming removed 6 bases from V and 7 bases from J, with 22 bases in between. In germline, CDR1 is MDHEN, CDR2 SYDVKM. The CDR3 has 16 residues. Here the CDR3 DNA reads TGTGCCAGCAGATCCTCGGGACTGTCAAATCAGCAGCCCCAGCATTTT. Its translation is CASRSSGLSNQQPQHF.

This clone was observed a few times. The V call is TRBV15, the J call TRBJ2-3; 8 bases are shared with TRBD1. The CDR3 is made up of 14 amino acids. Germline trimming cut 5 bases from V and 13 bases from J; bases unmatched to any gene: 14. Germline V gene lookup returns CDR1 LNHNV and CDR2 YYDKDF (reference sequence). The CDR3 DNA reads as TGTGCCACCAGCCCGGACAGGGTTAGCCCATCGAAGTATTTT. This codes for CATSPDRVSPSKYF.

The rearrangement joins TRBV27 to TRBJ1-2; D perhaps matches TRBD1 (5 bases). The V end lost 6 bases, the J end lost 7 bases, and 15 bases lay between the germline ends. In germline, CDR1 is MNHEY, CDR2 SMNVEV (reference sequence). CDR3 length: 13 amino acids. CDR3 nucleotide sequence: TGTGCCAGCAGCCCCCACCTCGGGGGTGGCTACACCTTC. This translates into CASSPHLGGGYTF.

The CDR3 spells CASSLRTSGDYNEQFF. In DNA, the CDR3 is TGTGCCAGCAGCCTGAGGACTAGCGGGGATTACAATGAGCAGTTCTTC. The chain employs TRBV11-2 and TRBJ2-1; TRBD2 matches at 12 bases. CDR1 is SGHAT, CDR2 FQNNGV, per germline. The ends lost 5 bases at V and 4 bases at J; junction bases unmatched: 6. The length of the CDR3 is 16 residues. Drawing the rest from reference TRBV11-2 and TRBJ2-1, the complete variable domain is EAGVAQSPRYKIIEKRQSVAFWCNPISGHATLYWYQQILGQGPKLLIQFQNNGVVDDSQLPKDRFSAERLKGVDSTLKIQPAKLEDSAVYLCASSLRTSGDYNEQFFGPGTRLTVL.

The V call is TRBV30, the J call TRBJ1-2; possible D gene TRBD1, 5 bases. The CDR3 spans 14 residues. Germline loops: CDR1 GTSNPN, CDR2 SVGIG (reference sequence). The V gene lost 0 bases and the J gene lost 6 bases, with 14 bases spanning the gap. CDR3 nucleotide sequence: TGTGCCTGGAGTGTGGGACTTTCTAAACATGGCTACACCTTC. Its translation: CAWSVGLSKHGYTF.

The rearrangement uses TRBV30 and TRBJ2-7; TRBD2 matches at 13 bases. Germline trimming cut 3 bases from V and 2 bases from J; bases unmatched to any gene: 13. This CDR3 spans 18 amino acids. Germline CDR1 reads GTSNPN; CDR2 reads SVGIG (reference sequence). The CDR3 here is CAWRGGRLAGGSTYEQYF. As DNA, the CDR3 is TGTGCCTGGAGGGGTGGGAGACTAGCGGGGGGATCCACCTACGAGCAGTACTTC. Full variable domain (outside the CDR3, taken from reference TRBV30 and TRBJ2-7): SQTIHQWPATLVQPVGSPLSLECTVEGTSNPNLYWYRQAAGRGLQLLFYSVGIGQISSEVPQNLSASRPQDRQFILSSKKLLLSDSGFYLCAWRGGRLAGGSTYEQYFGPGTRLTVT.

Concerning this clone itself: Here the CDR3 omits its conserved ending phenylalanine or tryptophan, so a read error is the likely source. CDR3 in amino acids: CASSGGTVNTEAFL. The CDR3 DNA reads as TGTGCCAGCAGTGGAGGGACAGTGAACACTGAAGCTTTCCTT. The chain links TRBV2 to TRBJ1-1; 7 bases are shared with TRBD1. The CDR3 spans 14 residues. Germline-derived CDR1 and CDR2 are SNHLY and FYNNEI. Trimming cost V 4 bases and J 0 bases; bases outside gene matches: 2.

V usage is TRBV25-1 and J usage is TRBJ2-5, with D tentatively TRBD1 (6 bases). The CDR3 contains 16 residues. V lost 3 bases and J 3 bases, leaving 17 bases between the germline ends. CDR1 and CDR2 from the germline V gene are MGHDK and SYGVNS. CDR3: CASSDQGGAIKETQYF. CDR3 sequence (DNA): TGTGCCAGCAGTGATCAAGGGGGAGCCATCAAAGAGACCCAGTACTTC.

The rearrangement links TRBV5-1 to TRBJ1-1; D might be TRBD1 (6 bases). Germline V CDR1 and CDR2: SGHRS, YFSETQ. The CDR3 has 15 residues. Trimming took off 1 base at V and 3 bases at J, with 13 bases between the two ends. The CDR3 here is CASSLLGGGYTEAFF. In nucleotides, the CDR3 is TGCGCCAGCAGCTTGTTAGGGGGTGGATACACTGAAGCTTTCTTT.

CDR3 sequence: CASSYSGQGFGYTF. Written as DNA, the CDR3 is TGTGCCAGCAGTTACTCGGGACAGGGTTTTGGCTACACCTTC. V usage is TRBV6-5 and J usage is TRBJ1-2; 9 bases are shared with TRBD1. There are 14 residues in the CDR3. CDR1 and CDR2 (germline): MNHEY, SVGAGI. V was clipped by 0 bases and J by 7 bases; unmatched bases: 3.